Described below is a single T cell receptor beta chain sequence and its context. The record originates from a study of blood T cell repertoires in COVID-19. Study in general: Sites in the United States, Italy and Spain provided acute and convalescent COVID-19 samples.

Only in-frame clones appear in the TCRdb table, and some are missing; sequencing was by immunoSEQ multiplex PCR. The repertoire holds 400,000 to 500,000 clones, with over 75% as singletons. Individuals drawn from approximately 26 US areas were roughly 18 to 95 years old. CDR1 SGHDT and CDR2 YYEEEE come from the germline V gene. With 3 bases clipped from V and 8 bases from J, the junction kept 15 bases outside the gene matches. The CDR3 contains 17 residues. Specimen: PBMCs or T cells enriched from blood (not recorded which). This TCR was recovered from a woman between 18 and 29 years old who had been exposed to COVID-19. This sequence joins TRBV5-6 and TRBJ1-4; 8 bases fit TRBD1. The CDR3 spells CASSWWTGQGGGEKLFF. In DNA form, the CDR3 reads TGTGCCAGCAGCTGGTGGACAGGGCAAGGAGGAGGCGAAAAACTGTTTTTT.